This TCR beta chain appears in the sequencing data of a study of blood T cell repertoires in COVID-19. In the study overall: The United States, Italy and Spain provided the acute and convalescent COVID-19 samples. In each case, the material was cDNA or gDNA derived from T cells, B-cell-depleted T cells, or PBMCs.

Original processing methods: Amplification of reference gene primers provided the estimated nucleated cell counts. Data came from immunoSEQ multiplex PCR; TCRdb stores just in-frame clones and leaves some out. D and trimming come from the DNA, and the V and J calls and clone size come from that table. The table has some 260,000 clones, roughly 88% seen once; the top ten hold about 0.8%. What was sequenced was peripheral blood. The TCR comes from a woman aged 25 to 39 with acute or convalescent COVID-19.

CDR3 residues: CASSTGQRFYGYTF. In nucleotides, the CDR3 is TGTGCCAGCAGCACGGGACAGCGCTTCTATGGCTACACCTTC. V gene TRBV5-6 combines with J gene TRBJ1-2; 7 bases line up with TRBD1. Germline CDR1 SGHDT, CDR2 YYEEEE. V lost 4 bases to trimming and J lost 4 bases; unmatched junction nucleotides: 7. The length of the CDR3 is 14 residues.